Listed below are T cell receptor beta chains from one sample, sequenced in a study of blood T cell repertoires in COVID-19. Method: immunoSEQ multiplex PCR; TCRdb's copy keeps in-frame clones and lacks some. The sample has 210,000 or so clones; 80% to 90% are singletons. Sequencing used peripheral blood. The receptor set was obtained from a man aged 30-40 years with COVID-19, enrolled during active disease. CDR3s include the opening cysteine and the closing phenylalanine or tryptophan. A D gene is named only where the DNA matches it firmly.

D gene: TRBD1; V gene: TRBV5-4; J gene: TRBJ2-2; CDR3 protein: CASSPDRGPTGELFF
D gene: .; V gene: TRBV5-6; J gene: TRBJ1-2; CDR3 protein: CASSLSGARPTSYTF
D gene: .; V gene: TRBV6-1; J gene: TRBJ1-2; CDR3 protein: CASSETDYNYGYTF
D gene: TRBD1; V gene: TRBV19; J gene: TRBJ1-5; CDR3 protein: CASSLGQGWNQPQHF
D gene: TRBD1; V gene: TRBV7-8; J gene: TRBJ1-6; CDR3 protein: CASSFRDRVEGDSPLHF
D gene: TRBD1; V gene: TRBV2; J gene: TRBJ1-5; CDR3 protein: CASNPGTVSNQPQHF
D gene: .; V gene: TRBV6-1; J gene: TRBJ1-2; CDR3 protein: CASSDPGHSYGYTF
D gene: TRBD2; V gene: TRBV6-5; J gene: TRBJ2-1; CDR3 protein: CASSASGEAYNEQFF
D gene: .; V gene: TRBV28; J gene: TRBJ2-7; CDR3 protein: CASSFHRPATYEQYF
D gene: TRBD2; V gene: TRBV28; J gene: TRBJ2-1; CDR3 protein: CASSVTGTSGSPLLNEQFF
D gene: TRBD1; V gene: TRBV5-1; J gene: TRBJ1-3; CDR3 protein: CASSPGTGAMGSGNTIYF
D gene: .; V gene: TRBV6-5; J gene: TRBJ1-1; CDR3 protein: CASSYSFAEAFF
D gene: .; V gene: TRBV7-9; J gene: TRBJ2-5; CDR3 protein: CASSFVGKWTQYF
D gene: TRBD1; V gene: TRBV5-4; J gene: TRBJ2-3; CDR3 protein: CASSSIGQGSTDTQYF
D gene: TRBD2; V gene: TRBV7-3; J gene: TRBJ2-1; CDR3 protein: CASSLTGTRGYNEQFF
D gene: TRBD1; V gene: TRBV18; J gene: TRBJ1-3; CDR3 protein: CASSPGQGAGNTIYF
D gene: .; V gene: TRBV12-3/TRBV12-4; J gene: TRBJ1-1; CDR3 protein: CASKSETEAFF
D gene: .; V gene: TRBV12-3/TRBV12-4; J gene: TRBJ1-2; CDR3 protein: CASSLAGYYGYTF
D gene: .; V gene: TRBV27; J gene: TRBJ2-3; CDR3 protein: CASTPVESDTQYF
D gene: TRBD2; V gene: TRBV4-3; J gene: TRBJ2-1; CDR3 protein: CASSHLPGLAGPNEQFF
D gene: .; V gene: TRBV7-9; J gene: TRBJ2-7; CDR3 protein: CASSLLYEQYF
D gene: .; V gene: TRBV9; J gene: TRBJ2-7; CDR3 protein: CASSASVSLYEQYF
D gene: TRBD1; V gene: TRBV18; J gene: TRBJ2-7; CDR3 protein: CASSPGQGLTYEQYF
D gene: .; V gene: TRBV6-5; J gene: TRBJ2-2; CDR3 protein: CASKQGASVTGELFF
D gene: .; V gene: TRBV4-1; J gene: TRBJ2-3; CDR3 protein: CASSQTSMMGGGTDTQYF
D gene: TRBD1; V gene: TRBV6-5; J gene: TRBJ2-1; CDR3 protein: CASSYGTVAYNEQFF
D gene: TRBD1; V gene: TRBV19; J gene: TRBJ1-2; CDR3 protein: CASTSMSLGQGAPGYTF
D gene: .; V gene: TRBV9; J gene: TRBJ2-2; CDR3 protein: CASSGPGLSTGELFF
D gene: TRBD2; V gene: TRBV27; J gene: TRBJ2-7; CDR3 protein: CASSPRAGGTYEQYF
D gene: .; V gene: TRBV5-1; J gene: TRBJ1-5; CDR3 protein: CASSLVGNQPQHF
D gene: TRBD1; V gene: TRBV10-3; J gene: TRBJ1-1; CDR3 protein: CAISGTGVGNTEAFF
D gene: TRBD1; V gene: TRBV27; J gene: TRBJ1-2; CDR3 protein: CASSSRDRDGYTF